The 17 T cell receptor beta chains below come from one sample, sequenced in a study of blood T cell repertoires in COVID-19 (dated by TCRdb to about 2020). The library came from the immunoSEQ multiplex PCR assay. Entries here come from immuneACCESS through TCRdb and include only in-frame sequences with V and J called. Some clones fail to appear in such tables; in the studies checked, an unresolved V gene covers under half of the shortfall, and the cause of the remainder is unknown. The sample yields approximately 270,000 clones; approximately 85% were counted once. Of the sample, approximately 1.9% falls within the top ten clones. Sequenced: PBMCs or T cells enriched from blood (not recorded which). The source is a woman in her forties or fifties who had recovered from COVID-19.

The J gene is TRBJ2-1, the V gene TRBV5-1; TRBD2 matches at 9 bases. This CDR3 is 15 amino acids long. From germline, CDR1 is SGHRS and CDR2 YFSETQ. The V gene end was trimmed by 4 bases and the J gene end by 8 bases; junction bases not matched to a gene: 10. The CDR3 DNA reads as TGCGCCAGCAGCAGATCTAGCGGGGCCGGGGATGAGCAGTTCTTC. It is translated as CASSRSSGAGDEQFF.

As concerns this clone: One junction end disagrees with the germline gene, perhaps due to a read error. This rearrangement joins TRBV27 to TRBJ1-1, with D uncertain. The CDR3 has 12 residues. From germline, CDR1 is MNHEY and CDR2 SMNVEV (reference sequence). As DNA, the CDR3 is TGTGCCAGCAGTGGTCTGAACAGTGAAGCTTTCTTT. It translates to CASSGLNSEAFF.

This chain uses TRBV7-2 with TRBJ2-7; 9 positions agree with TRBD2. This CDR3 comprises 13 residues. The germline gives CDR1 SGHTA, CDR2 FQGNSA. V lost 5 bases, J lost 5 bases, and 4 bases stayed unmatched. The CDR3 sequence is CASSGTSYDEQYF. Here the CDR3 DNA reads TGTGCCAGCAGCGGGACTAGCTACGACGAGCAGTACTTC.

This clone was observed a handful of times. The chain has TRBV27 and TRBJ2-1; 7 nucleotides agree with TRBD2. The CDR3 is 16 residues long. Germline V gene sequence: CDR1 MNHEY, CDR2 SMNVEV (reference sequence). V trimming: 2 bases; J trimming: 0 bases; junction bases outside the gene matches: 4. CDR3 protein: CASSLLAVSSYNEQFF. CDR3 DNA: TGTGCCAGCAGTTTACTAGCGGTAAGCTCCTACAATGAGCAGTTCTTC.

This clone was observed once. CDR3 region: CASSAAGGNSPLHF. The CDR3 coding sequence is TGCGCCAGCAGTGCGGCAGGAGGAAATTCACCCCTCCACTTT. The rearrangement joins TRBV10-1 to TRBJ1-6, with D unclear. This CDR3 comprises 14 residues. Germline CDR1 and CDR2: WNHNN and SYGVQD (reference sequence). V gave up 4 bases and J gave up 7 bases, with 11 bases separating them.

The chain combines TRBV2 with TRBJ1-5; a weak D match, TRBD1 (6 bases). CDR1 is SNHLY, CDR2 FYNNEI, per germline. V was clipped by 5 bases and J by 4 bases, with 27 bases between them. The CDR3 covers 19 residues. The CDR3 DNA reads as TGTGCCAGCAGTCCACTGACAGGATCAAGGGGATTGAGGAATCAGCCCCAGCATTTT. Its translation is CASSPLTGSRGLRNQPQHF.

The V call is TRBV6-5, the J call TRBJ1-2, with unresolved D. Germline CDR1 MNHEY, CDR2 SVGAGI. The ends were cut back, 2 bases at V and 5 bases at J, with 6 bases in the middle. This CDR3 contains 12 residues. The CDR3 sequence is CASSYGNYGYTF. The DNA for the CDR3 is TGTGCCAGCAGTTACGGCAATTATGGCTACACCTTC.

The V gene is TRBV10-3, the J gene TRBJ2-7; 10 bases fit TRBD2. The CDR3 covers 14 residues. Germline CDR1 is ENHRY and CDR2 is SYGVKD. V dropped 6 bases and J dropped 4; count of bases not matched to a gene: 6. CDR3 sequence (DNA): TGTGCCATCAGGGAGACTAGCGGGCCTTACGAGCAGTACTTC. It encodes CAIRETSGPYEQYF.

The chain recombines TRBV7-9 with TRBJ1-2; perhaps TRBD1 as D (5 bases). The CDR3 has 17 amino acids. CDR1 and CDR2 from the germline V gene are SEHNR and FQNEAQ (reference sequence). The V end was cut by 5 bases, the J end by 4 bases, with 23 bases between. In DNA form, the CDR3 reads TGTGCCAGCAGCCCATCGGTGGCAGGGACTCTCGGCTATGGCTACACCTTC. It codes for CASSPSVAGTLGYGYTF.

CDR3 loop: CASSEGPFYGYTF. The CDR3 DNA sequence: TGCGCCAGCAGTGAGGGGCCTTTCTATGGCTACACCTTC. V usage is TRBV10-2 and J usage is TRBJ1-2; D remains unclear. The CDR3 length is 13 residues. Germline V gene sequence: CDR1 WSHSY, CDR2 SAAADI. V lost 2 bases and J 4 bases, leaving 8 bases between the germline ends.

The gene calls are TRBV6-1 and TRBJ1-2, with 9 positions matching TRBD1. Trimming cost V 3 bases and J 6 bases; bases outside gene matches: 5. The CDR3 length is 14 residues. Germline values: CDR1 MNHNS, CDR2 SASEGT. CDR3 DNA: TGTGCCAGCAGTGACCGACAGGGGGGGAATGGCTACACCTTC. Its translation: CASSDRQGGNGYTF.

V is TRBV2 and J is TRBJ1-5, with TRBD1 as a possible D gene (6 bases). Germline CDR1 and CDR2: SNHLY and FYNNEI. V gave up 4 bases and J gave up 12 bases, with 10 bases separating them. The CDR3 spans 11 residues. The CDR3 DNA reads TGTGCCAGCAGTGGAACAGGGTTCCAGCATTTT. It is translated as CASSGTGFQHF.

Here the CDR3 reads CASSPGLANEQFF. DNA for the CDR3: TGTGCCAGCAGTCCGGGACTAGCAAATGAGCAGTTCTTC. This chain links TRBV6-5 with TRBJ2-1, with 9 positions matching TRBD2. The trim removed 5 bases at V and 7 bases at J, leaving 3 bases unmatched. The CDR3 is made up of 13 amino acids. Germline V CDR1 and CDR2: MNHEY, SVGAGI.

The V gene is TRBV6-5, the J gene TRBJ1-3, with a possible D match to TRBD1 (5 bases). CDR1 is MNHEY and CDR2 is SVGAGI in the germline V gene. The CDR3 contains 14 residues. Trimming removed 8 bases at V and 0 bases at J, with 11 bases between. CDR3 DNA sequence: TGTGCCAGCGTATCAGGGTTCTCTGGAAACACCATATATTTT. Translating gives CASVSGFSGNTIYF.

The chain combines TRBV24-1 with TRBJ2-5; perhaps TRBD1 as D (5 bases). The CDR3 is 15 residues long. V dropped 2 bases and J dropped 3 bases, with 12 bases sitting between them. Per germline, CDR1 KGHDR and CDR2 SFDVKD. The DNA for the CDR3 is TGTGCCACCAGTGATTGGGCCCAGGGTGAAGAGACCCAGTACTTC. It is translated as CATSDWAQGEETQYF.

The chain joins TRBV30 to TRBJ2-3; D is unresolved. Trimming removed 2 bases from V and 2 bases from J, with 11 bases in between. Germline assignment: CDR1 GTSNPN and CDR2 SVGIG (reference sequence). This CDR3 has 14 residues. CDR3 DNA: TGTGCCTGGAGTAACCCAAGAGACACAGATACGCAGTATTTT. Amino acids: CAWSNPRDTDTQYF.

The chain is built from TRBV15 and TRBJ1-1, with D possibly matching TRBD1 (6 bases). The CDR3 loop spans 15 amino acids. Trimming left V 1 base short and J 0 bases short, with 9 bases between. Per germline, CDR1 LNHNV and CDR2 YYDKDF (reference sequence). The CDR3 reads CATSRGGHMNTEAFF. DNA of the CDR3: TGTGCCACCAGCAGAGGGGGGCACATGAACACTGAAGCTTTCTTT.